This T cell receptor beta chain is from a study of T cell responses to AZD1222 COVID-19 vaccine. Method: immunoSEQ multiplex PCR; TCRdb's copy keeps in-frame clones and lacks some. Of some 190,000 clones in the sample, about nine tenths were seen once. General observations from the study: Spike-spanning, vaccine-associated CD4 TCRs were dominant at 160-218 and 743-854. White British ancestry dominated among donors, who included more females, and clonal diversity was possibly underestimated. Regions left unmutated in variants are reportedly the target of nearly half of spike-specific TCRs.

The CDR3 is made up of 13 amino acids. Germline-derived CDR1 and CDR2 are SGHRS and YFSETQ. The germline V and J ends were trimmed by 0 bases and 3 bases, with 6 bases remaining between them. In the case of this clone: The antigen remains unidentified. Other DNA sequences from this sample encode an identical CDR3 as well.

The sequencing used peripheral blood, collected 28 days after the second AZD1222 dose. The sequence came from an adult who received the AZD1222 COVID-19 vaccine. The V and J genes are TRBV5-1 and TRBJ1-1; D is possibly TRBD1 (5 bases). CDR3 residues: CASSLAGDTEAFF. The CDR3 DNA reads TGCGCCAGCAGCTTGGCGGGGGACACTGAAGCTTTCTTT.